The 8 T cell receptor beta chains in this list originate from one sample, sequenced in a study of human T cells and chemical hapten exposure. TCRdb re-analysed the RACE reads in MiXCR, keeping a single row per CDR3 protein. This table holds roughly 70,000 distinct CDR3 sequences, around 9.8% found once. As to time point: patch test 1, 2 weeks after DPC sensitization. Described treatment: therapeutic diphenylcyclopropenone sensitization with weekly scalp DPC. Sequencing was performed on whole blood, taken in connection with sensitization to the hapten diphenylcyclopropenone (DPC). These TCRs come from a woman in her forties with alopecia areata. Some clones in this sample may be carry-over from other donors' samples.

This clonotype was observed at least ten times. This chain links TRBV2 with TRBJ1-2; 9 bases are shared with TRBD1. This CDR3 region has 16 residues. The junction had 11 bases not matched to a gene; V was cut back by 6 bases and J by 3 bases. Germline V gene sequence: CDR1 SNHLY, CDR2 FYNNEI. The CDR3 spells CASSLTLRTGDYGYTF. DNA of the CDR3: TGTGCCAGCAGCCTCACCCTACGGACAGGGGACTATGGCTACACCTTC.

The sample holds many counts of this clonotype. The chain combines TRBV6-6 with TRBJ1-5; a weak D match, TRBD1 (6 bases). CDR1 and CDR2 (germline): MNHNY, SVGAGI (reference sequence). CDR3 length: 14 residues. The V end lost 0 bases, the J end lost 7 bases, and 10 bases lay between the germline ends. The CDR3 loop reads CASSYSQGRQPQHF. For the CDR3, the DNA is TGTGCCAGCAGTTACTCGCAGGGGCGGCAGCCCCAGCATTTT.

This clonotype was found many times. The rearrangement links TRBV9 to TRBJ2-1; 8 bases map to TRBD1. V shed 4 bases, J shed 1 base, and the junction held 10 bases outside the gene matches. This CDR3 comprises 17 residues. In germline, CDR1 is SGDLS, CDR2 YYNGEE. The CDR3, as DNA: TGTGCCAGCAGCCCAGGACAGGGCCAAAGTTCCTACAATGAGCAGTTCTTC. Its translation is CASSPGQGQSSYNEQFF. The full variable domain, rest sourced from reference TRBV9 and TRBJ2-1, is DSGVTQTPKHLITATGQRVTLRCSPRSGDLSVYWYQQSLDQGLQFLIQYYNGEERAKGNILERFSAQQFPDLHSELNLSSLELGDSALYFCASSPGQGQSSYNEQFFGPGTRLTVL.

This sequence joins TRBV7-9 and TRBJ1-1, with TRBD1 matching 9 bases. This CDR3 has 16 residues. J gave up 6 bases and V 5 bases, and 13 bases lay outside the gene matches. From germline, CDR1 is SEHNR and CDR2 FQNEAQ (reference sequence). The CDR3 sequence is CASSPRQGVGNSEAFF. Here the CDR3 DNA reads TGTGCCAGCAGCCCGAGACAGGGGGTTGGGAATTCTGAAGCTTTCTTT. The full variable domain, its missing parts supplied by reference TRBV7-9 and TRBJ1-1, is DTGVSQNPRHKITKRGQNVTFRCDPISEHNRLYWYRQTLGQGPEFLTYFQNEAQLEKSRLLSDRFSAERPKGSFSTLEIQRTEQGDSAMYLCASSPRQGVGNSEAFFGQGTRLTVV.

This clonotype was observed a few times. CDR3 bases: TGTGCCAGCGAGACAGGGGGAACCGGGGAGCTGTTTTTT. This codes for CASETGGTGELFF. The rearrangement links TRBV28 to TRBJ2-2; TRBD1 matches at 9 bases. V shed 8 bases and J 5 bases; nucleotides not matched to a gene: 3. The CDR3 has 13 residues. Germline V gene sequence: CDR1 MDHEN, CDR2 SYDVKM.

J is TRBJ2-7 and V is TRBV6-5; a possible D gene is TRBD2 (6 bases). The V gene lost 4 bases and the J gene lost 2 bases, with 12 bases spanning the gap. The CDR3 has 14 residues. The germline V gene has CDR1 MNHEY and CDR2 SVGAGI. CDR3 amino acids: CASSWGLPPYEQYF. In DNA form, the CDR3 reads TGTGCCAGCAGTTGGGGACTTCCTCCCTACGAGCAGTACTTC.

This clonotype was found many times. The chain employs TRBV19 and TRBJ2-1; the match to TRBD1 covers 7 bases. The germline gives CDR1 LNHDA, CDR2 SQIVND (reference sequence). J lost 1 base, V lost 3 bases, and 3 bases had no gene match. This CDR3 spans 15 amino acids. In DNA form, the CDR3 reads TGTGCCAGTAGTATTAACAGGGGATCCTACAATGAGCAGTTCTTC. This sequence encodes CASSINRGSYNEQFF.

This clonotype was detected ten times or more. The chain uses TRBV6-6 and TRBJ1-2; no clear D. Trimming took off 2 bases at V and 4 bases at J, with 11 bases between the two ends. CDR1 is MNHNY and CDR2 is SVGAGI in the germline V gene (reference sequence). The CDR3 sequence is 14 residues long. The CDR3 is CASSYGRAPYGYTF. CDR3 bases: TGTGCCAGCAGTTACGGAAGGGCACCCTATGGCTACACCTTC.